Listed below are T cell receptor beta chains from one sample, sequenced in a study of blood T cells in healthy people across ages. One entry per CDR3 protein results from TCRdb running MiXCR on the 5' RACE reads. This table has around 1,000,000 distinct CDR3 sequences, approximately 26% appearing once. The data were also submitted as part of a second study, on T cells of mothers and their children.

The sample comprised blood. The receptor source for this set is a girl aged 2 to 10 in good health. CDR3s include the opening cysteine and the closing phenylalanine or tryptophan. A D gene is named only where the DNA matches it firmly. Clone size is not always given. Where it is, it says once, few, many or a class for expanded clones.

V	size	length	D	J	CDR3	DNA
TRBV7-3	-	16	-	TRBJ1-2	CASSLNEGQLTYGYTF	TGTGCCAGCAGCTTAAATGAGGGGCAGCTGACCTATGGCTACACCTTC
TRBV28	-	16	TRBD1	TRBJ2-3	CASSFVGQGRLDTQYF	TGTGCCAGCAGTTTCGTGGGACAGGGGCGGTTAGATACGCAGTATTTT
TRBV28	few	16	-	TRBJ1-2	CASSSPTLNVVTGYTF	TGTGCCAGCAGCTCACCTACTCTCAATGTAGTGACGGGCTACACCTTC
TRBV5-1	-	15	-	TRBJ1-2	CASRRLLRLNYGYTF	TGCGCCAGCAGGCGACTATTGAGACTGAACTATGGCTACACCTTC
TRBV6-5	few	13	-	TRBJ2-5	CASSLATTQGQYF	TGTGCCAGCAGTTTGGCGACGACTCAAGGACAGTACTTC
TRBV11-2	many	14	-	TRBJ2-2	CASSLELASGELFF	TGTGCCAGCAGCTTAGAACTAGCTAGCGGGGAGCTGTTTTTT
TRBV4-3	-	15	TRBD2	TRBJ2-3	CASSRLAGGTDTQYF	TGCGCCAGCAGCCGTCTAGCGGGGGGCACAGATACGCAGTATTTT
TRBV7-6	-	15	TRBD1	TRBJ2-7	CASSDRQGANVEQYF	TGTGCCAGCAGCGATCGACAGGGGGCCAATGTCGAGCAGTACTTC
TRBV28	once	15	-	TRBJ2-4	CASSLWGAAKNIQYF	TGTGCCAGCAGTTTATGGGGGGCGGCCAAAAACATTCAGTACTTC
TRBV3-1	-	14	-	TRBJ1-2	CASSQAKAYYGYTF	TGTGCCAGCAGCCAAGCGAAAGCCTACTATGGCTACACCTTC
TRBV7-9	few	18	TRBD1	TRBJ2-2	CASSLAPGQGAYTGELFF	TGTGCCAGTAGCTTAGCGCCGGGACAGGGGGCTTACACCGGGGAGCTGTTTTTT
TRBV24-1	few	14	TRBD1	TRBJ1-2	CATSDLGQDYGYTF	TGTGCCACCAGTGATTTGGGACAGGACTATGGCTACACCTTC
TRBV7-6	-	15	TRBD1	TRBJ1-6	CASSLTGTGDSPLHF	TGTGCCAGCAGCCTAACCGGGACAGGAGATTCACCCCTCCACTTT
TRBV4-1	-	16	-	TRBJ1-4	CASSQYHSATNEKLFF	TGCGCCAGCAGCCAATACCACAGTGCAACTAATGAAAAACTGTTTTTT
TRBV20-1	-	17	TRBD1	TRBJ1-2	CSVPRGIARTGADGYTF	TGCAGTGTCCCGCGGGGAATTGCCCGCACAGGGGCCGATGGCTACACCTTC
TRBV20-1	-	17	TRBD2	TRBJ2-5	CSARDATSGGRGETQYF	TGCAGTGCTAGAGACGCGACTAGCGGGGGTCGTGGGGAGACCCAGTACTTC
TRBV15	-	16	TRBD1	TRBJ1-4	CATSRGEDRVLEKLFF	TGTGCCACCAGCAGGGGAGAGGACAGGGTTTTGGAAAAACTGTTTTTT
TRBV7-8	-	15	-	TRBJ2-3	CASSLAGLSTDTQYF	TGTGCCAGCAGTTTAGCAGGCCTTAGCACAGATACGCAGTATTTT
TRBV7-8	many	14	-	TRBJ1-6	CASSLLRGNSPLHF	TGTGCCAGCAGCTTACTCCGGGGGAATTCACCCCTCCACTTT
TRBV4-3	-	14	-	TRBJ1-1	CASSQTGGITEAFF	TGCGCCAGCAGCCAAACCGGGGGCATTACTGAAGCTTTCTTT